This passage covers 20 T cell receptor beta chains from one sample sequenced in a study of identical twins (dated by TCRdb to the mid-2010s). The method was 5' RACE. The sample was run on an Illumina HiSeq 2000. TCRdb reprocessed the public reads (quality trimming at Q25 with fastp, clone calling with MiXCR) and kept in-frame beta chains. Each CDR3 protein gets just one entry, which takes the most common genes and DNA from the rows behind it. The sample has around 690,000 distinct CDR3 sequences on record, approximately 21% of them singletons. The biggest ten clones account for roughly 4% of the sample. The sample was also linked to a second study, of T cells expressing NK-cell markers.

Sequenced: PBMCs. Source of these receptors: a woman younger than 30 in good health.

The chain joins TRBV5-1 to TRBJ2-3; D may be TRBD1 or TRBD2 (5 bases each). CDR1 and CDR2 from the germline V gene are SGHRS and YFSETQ. Trimming pared 4 bases from V and 2 bases from J, leaving 14 bases between. The CDR3 sequence is 15 residues long. CDR3 amino acids: CASSHGTANTDTQYF. Written as DNA, the CDR3 is TGCGCCAGCAGCCACGGGACCGCAAACACAGATACGCAGTATTTT.

This clonotype was counted a few times. The DNA of the CDR3 is TGTGCCTCTAAGGGAGGGGAAACCGGGGAGCTGTTTTTT. It specifies CASKGGETGELFF. V is TRBV30 and J is TRBJ2-2; 7 nucleotides agree with TRBD2. V trimming: 7 bases; J trimming: 5 bases; junction bases outside the gene matches: 7. Per germline, CDR1 GTSNPN and CDR2 SVGIG (reference sequence). This CDR3 contains 13 residues.

This chain links TRBV20-1 with TRBJ2-3; D is possibly TRBD1 or TRBD2 (5 bases each). The CDR3 extends over 13 amino acids. The germline CDR1 and CDR2 sequences are DFQATT and SNEGSKA (reference sequence). The V gene lost 6 bases and the J gene lost 2 bases, with 12 bases spanning the gap. CDR3 residues: CSASRGLTDTQYF. The CDR3 bases are TGCAGTGCCTCACGGGGCCTCACAGATACGCAGTATTTT.

A remark on this clonotype: The junction differs from germline at one of its ends, possibly a read error. The V call is TRBV5-1, the J call TRBJ2-3, with D tentatively TRBD1 (6 bases). CDR3 length equals 15 residues. Germline V gives CDR1 SGHRS, CDR2 YFSETQ. CDR3 DNA: TGCGCCAGCAGCGCGGCTGGGGGCAGCACAGATACGCAGTGTTTT. Amino acids: CASSAAGGSTDTQCF.

This clonotype was found many times. The DNA of the CDR3 is TGTGCCAGCAGTTTTGTGCAGGGGGCCTACGAGCAGTACTTC. Its translation is CASSFVQGAYEQYF. The chain links TRBV12-3 or TRBV12-4 to TRBJ2-7, with 7 bases aligning to TRBD1. This CDR3 is built from 14 residues. With 3 bases clipped from V and 2 bases from J, the junction kept 4 bases outside the gene matches.

The genes are TRBV7-2 and TRBJ2-7; D tentatively fits TRBD1 or TRBD2 (5 bases each). The CDR3 is made up of 15 amino acids. V was shortened by 4 bases and J by 1 base, with 14 bases between the two germline ends. Per the germline V gene, CDR1 is SGHTA and CDR2 is FQGNSA. The CDR3, as DNA: TGTGCCAGCAGCTCCTCCGGGACGGAATCCTACGAGCAGTACTTC. This sequence encodes CASSSSGTESYEQYF.

This clonotype was seen repeatedly, ten times or more. This rearrangement joins TRBV5-1 to TRBJ2-7, with D unresolved. Germline V CDR1 and CDR2: SGHRS, YFSETQ. Trimming removed 4 bases from V and 1 base from J, with 15 bases in between. The CDR3 runs 15 residues. For the CDR3, the DNA is TGCGCCAGCAGCGTTACCGGCCTTAGATCCTACGAGCAGTACTTC. This gives the protein CASSVTGLRSYEQYF.

V gene TRBV7-6 combines with J gene TRBJ2-7; tentatively, D is TRBD1 or TRBD2 (6 bases each). The CDR3 contains 14 residues. Trimming removed 2 bases from V and 2 bases from J, with 10 bases in between. Germline loops: CDR1 SGHVS, CDR2 FNYEAQ. This chain's CDR3 is CASSLWGAPYEQYF. The CDR3 nucleotides are TGTGCCAGCAGCTTATGGGGGGCCCCCTACGAGCAGTACTTC.

This clonotype was recorded many times. The chain links TRBV2 to TRBJ2-1; tentatively, D is TRBD1 (5 bases). V lost 8 bases and J lost 4, with 12 bases in between. The CDR3 has 13 residues. In germline, CDR1 is SNHLY, CDR2 FYNNEI. The CDR3 protein is CASGATAYNEQFF. The CDR3, as DNA: TGTGCCAGCGGGGCTACAGCTTACAATGAGCAGTTCTTC.

A few counts support this clonotype. CDR3 nucleotides: TGTGCCAGCAGTTTTCAGGGGGCCGCCTACGAGCAGTACTTC. This codes for CASSFQGAAYEQYF. The chain carries TRBV6-5 and TRBJ2-7, with 8 bases fitting TRBD1. Germline V gene sequence: CDR1 MNHEY, CDR2 SVGAGI. The CDR3 is 14 residues long. Trimming at V came to 4 bases and at J to 2 bases, leaving 4 bases not matched to a gene.

The chain joins TRBV20-1 to TRBJ2-3, with 8 bases that match TRBD2. V dropped 7 bases and J dropped 4; count of bases not matched to a gene: 4. There are 12 residues in the CDR3. Germline assignment: CDR1 DFQATT and CDR2 SNEGSKA (reference sequence). CDR3 coding DNA: TGCAGTGTCATGACTAGCGCAGATACGCAGTATTTT. As protein: CSVMTSADTQYF.

There are a few counts of this clonotype. The chain carries TRBV12-5 and TRBJ2-5; weak D call: TRBD1 (6 bases). Germline values: CDR1 LGHNT, CDR2 FRNRAP. The CDR3 has 15 amino acids. The ends were cut back, 1 base at V and 2 bases at J, with 11 bases in the middle. The CDR3 DNA is TGTGCTAGTGGTTTGGGGGGGCCGGGGCAAGAGACCCAGTACTTC. It encodes CASGLGGPGQETQYF.

The chain combines TRBV7-8 with TRBJ1-1, with D unclear. The CDR3 has 14 residues. Germline CDR1 SGHVS, CDR2 FQNEAQ. The V end was cut by 5 bases, the J end by 5 bases, with 15 bases between. The CDR3 DNA sequence: TGTGCCAGCAGCCTACCCGCGGGGATGACTGAAGCTTTCTTT. Amino acid sequence: CASSLPAGMTEAFF.

This chain connects TRBV28 to TRBJ2-7; unclear D gene. Deletions cut 5 bases from V and 7 bases from J, with 15 bases between. Looked up from germline, CDR1 is MDHEN and CDR2 is SYDVKM. The CDR3 runs 13 residues. CDR3 in amino acids: CASSPPGYREQYF. In DNA, the CDR3 is TGTGCCAGCAGTCCGCCCGGTTATCGGGAGCAGTACTTC.

This clonotype was found many times. The gene calls are TRBV10-3 and TRBJ2-1, with D uncertain. The CDR3 totals 16 residues. V lost 0 bases, J lost 7 bases, and 16 bases lay in between. Germline V CDR1 and CDR2: ENHRY, SYGVKD. The CDR3 protein is CAISESSRFLQNEQFF. CDR3 bases: TGTGCCATCAGTGAGTCTTCTAGGTTTCTACAGAATGAGCAGTTCTTC.

This chain links TRBV9 with TRBJ2-1; D remains unclear. From germline, CDR1 is SGDLS and CDR2 YYNGEE. Trimming took off 0 bases at V and 5 bases at J, with 9 bases between the two ends. The CDR3 is 14 amino acids. The DNA for the CDR3 is TGTGCCAGCAGCGTAGAAGGCTTTCACAATGAGCAGTTCTTC. Translating gives CASSVEGFHNEQFF.

Many counts were recorded for this clonotype. J is TRBJ2-3 and V is TRBV20-1; D is possibly TRBD1 or TRBD2 (5 bases each). The V gene lost 7 bases and the J gene lost 8 bases, with 16 bases spanning the gap. Looked up from germline, CDR1 is DFQATT and CDR2 is SNEGSKA (reference sequence). The length of the CDR3 is 12 residues. The CDR3 DNA reads TGCAGTGTGAATCTTCTGGGGGTTACGCAGTATTTT. Its translation: CSVNLLGVTQYF.

The chain joins TRBV7-2 to TRBJ2-7, with 10 bases lining up with TRBD1. CDR3 length: 14 amino acids. V was clipped by 3 bases and J by 6 bases; unmatched bases: 5. Germline-derived CDR1 and CDR2 are SGHTA and FQGNSA. The CDR3 reads CASSFGQGVPEQYF. The CDR3 coding sequence is TGTGCCAGCAGCTTCGGACAGGGGGTACCCGAGCAGTACTTC.

There are a few counts of this clonotype. The chain joins TRBV5-1 to TRBJ2-2; D unclear. CDR1 is SGHRS and CDR2 is YFSETQ in the germline V gene. Trimming shortened V by 0 bases and J by 1 base, and 7 bases separated the two germline ends. The CDR3 runs to 15 residues. In nucleotides, the CDR3 is TGCGCCAGCAGCTTGGGGTCACAGAACACCGGGGAGCTGTTTTTT. Translation gives CASSLGSQNTGELFF.

This clonotype was counted a few times. This chain uses TRBV5-1 with TRBJ2-5; 9 nucleotides line up with TRBD2. CDR1 and CDR2 (germline): SGHRS, YFSETQ. The ends lost 4 bases at V and 4 bases at J; junction bases unmatched: 5. The CDR3 is made up of 14 amino acids. The CDR3 DNA reads TGCGCCAGCAGCGCGGGAGGGCCGGGAGAGACCCAGTACTTC. As protein: CASSAGGPGETQYF.